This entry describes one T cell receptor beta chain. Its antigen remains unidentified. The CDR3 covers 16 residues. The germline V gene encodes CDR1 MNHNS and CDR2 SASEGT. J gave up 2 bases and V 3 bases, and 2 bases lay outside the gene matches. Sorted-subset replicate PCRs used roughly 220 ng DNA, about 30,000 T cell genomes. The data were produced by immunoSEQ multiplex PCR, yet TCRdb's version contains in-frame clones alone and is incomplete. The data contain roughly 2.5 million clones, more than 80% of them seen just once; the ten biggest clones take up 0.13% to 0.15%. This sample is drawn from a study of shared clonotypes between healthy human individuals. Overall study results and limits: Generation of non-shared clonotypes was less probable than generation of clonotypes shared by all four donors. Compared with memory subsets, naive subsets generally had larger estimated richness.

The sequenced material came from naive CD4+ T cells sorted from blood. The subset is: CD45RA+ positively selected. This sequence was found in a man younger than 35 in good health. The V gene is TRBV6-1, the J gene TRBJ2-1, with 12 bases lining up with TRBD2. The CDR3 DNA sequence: TGTGCCAGCAGTGAGCGGACTAGCGGGACCTACAATGAGCAGTTCTTC. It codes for CASSERTSGTYNEQFF.